The 9 T cell receptor beta chains listed next were all sequenced from one sample in a study of OX40 agonist ivuxolimab in advanced cancers. Only in-frame clones appear in the TCRdb table, and some are missing; sequencing was by immunoSEQ multiplex PCR. The repertoire holds 70,000 to 85,000 clones, with 80% to 90% as singletons. The sample here was CD4+ or CD8+ T cells sorted from blood, taken in a trial of the OX40 agonist ivuxolimab. All receptors come from an adult with an advanced solid tumor such as melanoma, head and neck, liver or kidney cancer.

The genes are TRBV5-1 and TRBJ2-2; 7 nucleotides align to TRBD1. The CDR3 sequence is 17 residues long. Per germline, CDR1 SGHRS and CDR2 YFSETQ. The V segment lost 0 bases and the J segment 0 bases; nucleotides outside the gene matches: 5. The CDR3 sequence: CASSLAPTGTNTGELFF. Here the CDR3 DNA reads TGCGCCAGCAGCTTGGCCCCGACAGGGACGAACACCGGGGAGCTGTTTTTT.

This clone came up once. The rearrangement links TRBV9 to TRBJ1-4; TRBD1 is a possible D gene (5 bases). Germline V lookup: CDR1 SGDLS, CDR2 YYNGEE. Trimming removed 4 bases from V and 3 bases from J, with 16 bases in between. The CDR3 totals 16 residues. CDR3 in amino acids: CASSPDSPRSNEKLFF. The CDR3 DNA reads TGTGCCAGCAGCCCCGACAGTCCTCGATCTAATGAAAAACTGTTTTTT.

The chain carries TRBV4-2 and TRBJ1-2, with unresolved D. From germline, CDR1 is LGHNA and CDR2 YNFKEQ. Between the trimmed V and J ends, which lost 4 bases and 2 bases, there was a span of 14 bases. The CDR3 has 15 residues. This chain's CDR3 is CASSPSASLNYGYTF. CDR3 coding DNA: TGTGCCAGCAGCCCCTCGGCAAGCCTCAACTATGGCTACACCTTC.

This rearrangement joins TRBV28 to TRBJ1-6, with D possibly matching TRBD1 (6 bases). The CDR3 length is 17 residues. Trimming left V 4 bases short and J 1 base short, with 14 bases between. CDR1 MDHEN and CDR2 SYDVKM come from the germline V gene. The CDR3 DNA sequence: TGTGCCAGCAGTTCCGCGAGCAGGGGTTCCTATAATTCACCCCTCCACTTT. It specifies CASSSASRGSYNSPLHF.

The chain carries TRBV6-5 and TRBJ2-1; 10 bases line up with TRBD2. Germline loops: CDR1 MNHEY, CDR2 SVGAGI. This CDR3 comprises 14 residues. V lost 0 bases to trimming and J lost 9 bases; unmatched junction nucleotides: 2. The CDR3 here is CASSYSRLAGEQFF. The CDR3 nucleotides read TGTGCCAGCAGTTACTCAAGACTAGCGGGTGAGCAGTTCTTC.

This chain connects TRBV20-1 to TRBJ2-5; no firm D call. The J call may be in error: the DNA end matches TRBJ2-7 better. The CDR3 spans 11 residues. From germline, CDR1 is DFQATT and CDR2 SNEGSKA (reference sequence). CDR3 sequence: CSARNRYEQYF. CDR3 nucleotide sequence: TGCAGTGCTAGGAATCGTTACGAGCAGTACTTC.

The chain recombines TRBV9 with TRBJ1-1; 9 positions match TRBD1. The CDR3 totals 14 residues. The ends lost 2 bases at V and 11 bases at J; junction bases unmatched: 10. Germline-derived CDR1 and CDR2 are SGDLS and YYNGEE. The CDR3 reads CASSVGQGPSSAFF. The CDR3 coding sequence is TGTGCCAGCAGCGTTGGACAGGGGCCAAGCTCGGCTTTCTTT.

Here the CDR3 reads CASSLRGTEAFF. As DNA, the CDR3 is TGTGCCAGCAGCTTAAGGGGCACTGAAGCTTTCTTT. The J gene is TRBJ1-1, the V gene TRBV7-2; a weak D match, TRBD1 (5 bases). Germline lookup yields CDR1 SGHTA and CDR2 FQGNSA. The CDR3 consists of 12 residues. The ends were cut back, 2 bases at V and 4 bases at J, with 5 bases in the middle.

The chain joins TRBV4-2 to TRBJ2-7, with a possible D match to TRBD2 (7 bases). CDR3 size: 15 residues. CDR1 LGHNA and CDR2 YNFKEQ come from the germline V gene. V lost 0 bases to trimming and J lost 7 bases, with 16 bases between them. The CDR3 sequence: CASSQESRGAGEQYF. CDR3 nucleotides: TGTGCCAGCAGCCAAGAATCTCGGGGGGCGGGTGAGCAGTACTTC.